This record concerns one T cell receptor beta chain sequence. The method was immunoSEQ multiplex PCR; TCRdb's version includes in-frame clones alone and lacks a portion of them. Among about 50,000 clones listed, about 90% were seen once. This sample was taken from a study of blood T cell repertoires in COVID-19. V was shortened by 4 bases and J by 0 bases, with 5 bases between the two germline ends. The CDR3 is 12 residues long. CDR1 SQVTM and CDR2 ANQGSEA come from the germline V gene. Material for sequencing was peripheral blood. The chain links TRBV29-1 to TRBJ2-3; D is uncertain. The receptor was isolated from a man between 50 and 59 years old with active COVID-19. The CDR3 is CSVGISTDTQYF. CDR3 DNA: TGCAGCGTTGGTATCAGCACAGATACGCAGTATTTT.